This T cell receptor beta chain was profiled in a study of T-cell memory formation after mild COVID-19. Concerning this clonotype itself: Its antigen is unknown.

General observations from the study: Researchers found some responding clones in pre-infection memory, a sign that cross-reactive memory joined. For second-wave clones that peaked at day 37, SARS-CoV-2 specificity went unverified.

One entry per CDR3 protein results from TCRdb running MiXCR on the 5' RACE reads. The sample shows roughly 350,000 distinct CDR3 sequences, 25% to 30% of them seen only once. CDR3 length equals 16 residues. With V trimmed by 3 bases and J by 4 bases, 6 bases remained unmatched. Germline lookup yields CDR1 SNHLY and CDR2 FYNNEI. The chain recombines TRBV2 with TRBJ2-3; the match to TRBD2 covers 11 bases. Sequenced input: PBMCs or a T cell subset sorted from them (not recorded which). The sequence derives from an adult woman who had mild COVID-19 (a few samples of this study predate the infection). Cell type and time point are not known. CDR3 protein: CASSDSRLAGSDTQYF. CDR3 DNA sequence: TGTGCCAGCAGTGACTCCAGACTAGCGGGGTCAGATACGCAGTATTTT.